Detailed here is one TCR beta chain. There is no known antigen for this receptor. Base qualities are not recorded, but no much larger clone differs from it by a single base. The germline V gene sets CDR1 to SGHTS and CDR2 to YDEGEE. The germline V and J ends show losses of 5 bases and 6 bases respectively, and no gene match explains 9 bases of the junction. The CDR3, from cysteine to phenylalanine, totals 15 residues. Just CDR3 DNA is preserved here, 45 bases in frame from base 1. Receptor amplification or capture employed the immunoSEQ multiplex PCR assay. For the multiplex PCR, a mixture combining 60 forward primers for TCR Vbeta segments and 13 reverse primers for TCR Jbeta segments was used. The CDR3 region of rearranged TCR beta genes was amplified from genomic DNA with a multiplex PCR assay. On the Illumina HiSeq System, the amplified TCR beta libraries were sequenced as 87-base-pair reads. On the study's bioinformatics: In a later analysis, approximately 74 million unique TCR beta chains were counted across the roughly 670 repertoires, and about 9.9 million of these chains were shared by at least two donors. Raw reads were error-corrected and collapsed into unique sequences by a nearest-neighbor algorithm in which closely related sequences were merged to remove PCR and sequencing errors. CDR3 sequences were aligned to IMGT reference sequences to assign V, D and J gene segments. For a sequence to be retained, at least a six-nucleotide match to both a V gene segment and a J gene segment was required. A rearrangement was called productive if the CDR3 had no stop codons and remained in frame with V and J, and every other rearrangement was called non-productive. CDR3 was defined according to IMGT convention as the region running from the second conserved V-encoded cysteine to the conserved J-encoded phenylalanine. In an earlier analysis of just under 600 of the donors, sequences lacking an unambiguous match to a single V gene segment were excluded. An earlier analysis of approximately 590 of the donors called V segments functional above 56.7% productive rearrangements and segregating when the between-donor standard deviation exceeded 5%. A statistical classification framework was built for diagnosing cytomegalovirus status from the catalog of TCR beta chain sequences. In a later analysis, V and J genes were assigned by comparing TCR nucleotide sequences against IMGT/GENE-DB human TR gene sequences. Using the TCRdist pipeline, a later analysis assigned CDR3 sequences along with most-parsimonious VDJ recombination scenarios. In a later analysis, each TCR beta chain was defined by its CDR3 amino acid sequence together with its V-gene family, and reads lacking a unique V-gene family were excluded. In a later analysis, approximately 590 highly shared, low-generation-probability nucleotide sequences were removed to address suspected cross-contamination and a sequencing artifact. In a later analysis, a clonal expansion index for each public chain was calculated from normalized within-repertoire ranks of inferred template counts. A later analysis computed generation probabilities with a VDJ recombination model fitted to out-of-frame rearrangements, and checked the results against IGoR. A later analysis scored TCR-TCR, TCR-HLA and TCR-CMV co-occurrence with hypergeometric tests, applying a repertoire-size bias correction to TCR pairs. False discovery rates were estimated in a later analysis by permuting HLA or CMV assignments 20 times. In a later analysis, co-occurring TCRs were grouped using DBSCAN, with TCRdist sequence similarity added in when clustering inside HLA-allele-positive subsets. Repertoires with fewer than 30,000 or more than 120,000 public chains, plus five repertoires with anomalous nucleotide sharing, were excluded from co-occurrence clustering. As stored in TCRdb, this immuneACCESS dataset retains in-frame rearrangements with V and J assigned. A fraction of the clones does not appear; measured against another copy, unresolved V genes explain less than half of the discrepancy, and the remainder lacks a known reason. V and J calls and clone size are copied from that table; D and trimming were computed from the DNA. The sample records tens of thousands of clones, under 90% of which are singletons. Together, the top ten hold about 30% of the sample.

The cohort was made up of roughly 670 healthy bone marrow donors. At the time of sampling, all cohort members were nominally healthy, though unrecorded immune exposures were likely present. The donor was CMV seropositive and was included in the group of 250 to 300 seropositive cohort members. Each donor provided a peripheral blood sample, and peripheral blood mononuclear cells were used for TCR beta sequencing. Genomic DNA was extracted from the blood cell samples with the Qiagen DNeasy Blood Extraction Kit. The record originates from a study of cytomegalovirus exposure and HLA in healthy donors (dated by TCRdb to 2017 to 2019). For context, the study as a whole: An earlier analysis of several hundred of the donors reported 276 Gb of sequence data and 117 million unique TCR beta sequences obtained from 180 million or so T cells. Roughly 300 gigabases of sequencing data and roughly 90 million unique TCR sequences were included in an early release covering roughly 600 HLA-typed donors. Of the roughly 410 genotyped donors, more than 75% were placed in the genetic ancestry cluster associated with self-reported Caucasian donors. The study aimed to test whether signatures of past pathogen exposure could be identified by cataloging public T cell receptors. The T cell repertoires of 700 or so subjects were profiled by immunosequencing and related to cytomegalovirus serostatus. Along with the approximately 650-subject first cohort, a separate validation cohort of over a hundred different subjects was used. The study combined high-throughput TCR immunosequencing, statistical association of individual TCRs with disease status, and machine learning to predict cytomegalovirus infection status. In a later analysis, previously published TCR beta repertoires from hundreds of donors were re-analyzed and high-resolution HLA genotyping was added so that TCR occurrence patterns could be studied. In the later analysis, no new phenotypic data were used to find candidate immune exposures; instead, reliance was placed on TCR beta sequences and their occurrence across donors. In an earlier analysis of 500 to 650 of the donors, high-throughput TCR beta sequencing was used to judge whether each TCR beta V gene segment behaved as functional or pseudogenic. Alongside the repertoire data, information on donor age, sex, ethnicity and CMV serostatus was compiled. Genome-wide SNP genotypes for about 60% of the 666 donors were used in a later genetic analysis, which treated that subset as a discovery cohort. All discovery cohort repertoires had been generated using a single sequencing platform. Class I and class II HLA loci were covered by the typing at four-digit resolution. Typing coverage varied by locus: 629-630 donors for A, B, C, DRB1 and DQB1; around 560 for DQA1; approximately 570 for DPA1; roughly 450 for DPB1. Four to six DR-DQ haplotypes were handled as single units for association and clustering because linkage in the cohort was strong. Among 300 to 500 genotyped donors of the cohort, an average of approximately 200,000 unique TCR beta nucleotide sequences was sequenced per donor, of which 15% to 20% were non-productive. General findings and caveats noted by the study authors: Presence/absence analyses assumed roughly uniform sequencing depth across donors, an assumption that may not hold. A later analysis reported that several top co-occurrence clusters appeared linked to parvovirus B19, influenza, CMV and Epstein-Barr virus. A few of the identified cytomegalovirus-associated TCR beta chains were confirmed in vitro to be specific for cytomegalovirus antigens. In a later analysis, HLA-associated TCR beta chains showed more clonal expansion and lower generation probabilities than non-associated chains that were equally common. A further reported finding was that TCR beta sequences accurately predicted the HLA-A and HLA-B alleles for most subjects in the first cohort. Only TCR beta chains were sequenced in this cohort, and the absence of alpha or paired-chain data limited detectable features. In a later genetic analysis, a missense DCLRE1C variant was associated with V-gene and J-gene trimming of TCR beta chains, and the association was replicated in an independent cohort. The 87-base-pair reads could not distinguish some IMGT-functional V segments, including TRBV6-2 and TRBV6-3, so those segments were excluded. A total of fewer than 200 TCR beta chains were listed by the study as associated with cytomegalovirus. CMV serostatus was the only immune exposure information available for the cohort. Because counts were too low, more than 15 rarely observed V segments, including chromosome 9 orphons, were left out of the earlier analysis of over 550 of the donors. The authors suggested that the approach could potentially be extended to other disease states and immunological phenotypes. A cluster of highly shared sequence variants was judged likely to be a technical artifact of the sequencing pipeline. A later analysis found that TCR association rates varied across HLA loci, with DRB1 alleles showing the most associated TCRs and HLA-C alleles the fewest. Assigning TCR associations to individual alleles was difficult when HLA alleles, especially DR and DQ, strongly co-occurred. Because HLA typing was unavailable for some donors at each locus, only the typed subset was used in association tests. In a later analysis, most CMV-associated TCR beta chains were found to appear HLA-restricted, with HLA associations seemingly driven largely by CMV exposure. An earlier analysis of some 590 of the donors showed that most TCR beta V segments appeared in productive rearrangements either about 87% or about 30% of the time, which broadly matched IMGT annotations. Specific HLA alleles were associated with some 15,000 TCR beta sequences at a false discovery rate of 0.05 in a later analysis. Compared with the roughly 600-donor mean, donors in an Asian-associated ancestry cluster had fewer N-insertions in productive TCRs, according to a later genetic analysis. In both the original and validation cohorts, the classifier was reported to diagnose cytomegalovirus status with high specificity and sensitivity. Across donors, most TCR sequences were observed very rarely, whereas some public TCRs were present in many individuals. Correlated functional status among segregating V segments might be attributable to linkage disequilibrium, but an unknown experimental factor could not be ruled out.

Sequencing was carried out using PBMCs. This clonotype was obtained from a man in his fifties in good health and CMV-seropositive. Rearrangement joined TRBV5-8 to TRBJ1-5; 9 central bases correspond to TRBD1. CDR3 sequence: CASRPGTGWTQPQHF. In nucleotide form, the sequence is TGTGCCAGCAGGCCCGGGACAGGGTGGACTCAGCCCCAGCATTTT.